A few counts support the clone carrying this T cell receptor (beta chain). Its antigen remains unidentified. Then a second PCR, running about 7 to 11 cycles, was carried out with a sample-barcoded 5' primer and a J-beta primer mix. TCRdb passed the 5' RACE reads through MiXCR, listing each CDR3 protein once. Of roughly 1.4 million distinct CDR3 sequences detected, 45% to 70% appear once; the ten largest clones hold about 6.3%. The record originates from a study of blood T cells in healthy people across ages. Study conclusions and caveats: CMV status of donors was unknown, possibly confounding expanded clonotype changes.

Germline values: CDR1 LGHDT, CDR2 YNNKEL (reference sequence). The V gene end was trimmed by 0 bases and the J gene end by 4 bases; junction bases not matched to a gene: 12. This CDR3 region has 18 residues. V is TRBV3-1 and J is TRBJ2-1; 7 bases map to TRBD1. Sequencing was done on a sample of blood. The source is a man aged 18 to 29 in good health. CDR3 loop: CASSQEGMADRRYNEQFF. The CDR3 DNA reads as TGTGCCAGCAGCCAAGAAGGGATGGCGGACAGGCGATACAATGAGCAGTTCTTC.